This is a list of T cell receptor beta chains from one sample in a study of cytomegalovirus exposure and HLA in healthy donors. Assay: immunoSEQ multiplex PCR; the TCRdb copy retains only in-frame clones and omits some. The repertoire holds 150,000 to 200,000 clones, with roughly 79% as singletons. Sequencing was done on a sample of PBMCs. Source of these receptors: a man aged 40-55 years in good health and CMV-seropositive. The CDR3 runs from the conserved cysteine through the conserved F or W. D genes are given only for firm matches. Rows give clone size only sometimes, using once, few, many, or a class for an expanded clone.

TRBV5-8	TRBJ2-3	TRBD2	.	CASSLGLAGGSDTQYF	TGTGCCAGCAGCTTGGGACTAGCGGGAGGTTCAGATACGCAGTATTTT
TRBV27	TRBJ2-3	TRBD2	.	CASGGLAGFDTQYF	TGTGCCAGCGGTGGACTAGCGGGATTTGATACGCAGTATTTT
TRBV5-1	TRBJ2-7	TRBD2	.	CASSPTGLAGGAYF	TGCGCCAGCAGCCCAACGGGACTAGCGGGAGGTGCGTACTTC
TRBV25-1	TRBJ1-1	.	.	CASSVGGNTEAFF	TGTGCCAGCAGTGTCGGTGGGAACACTGAAGCTTTCTTT
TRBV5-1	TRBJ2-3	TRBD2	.	CASSSLPSSGRAVVDTQYF	TGCGCCAGCAGCTCCCTCCCCTCTAGCGGGAGGGCCGTGGTAGATACGCAGTATTTT
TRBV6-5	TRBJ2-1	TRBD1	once	CASSSPPTTGVGEQFF	TGTGCCAGCAGTTCCCCCCCTACCACAGGGGTGGGTGAGCAGTTCTTC
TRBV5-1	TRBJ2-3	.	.	CASSLEGTDTQYF	TGCGCCAGCAGCTTAGAGGGCACAGATACGCAGTATTTT
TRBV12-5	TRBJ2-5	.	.	CASVMTNQETQYF	TGTGCTAGTGTCATGACAAATCAAGAGACCCAGTACTTC
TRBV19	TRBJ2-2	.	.	CASSIGADTAELFF	TGTGCCAGTAGTATAGGGGCGGACACCGCGGAGCTGTTTTTT
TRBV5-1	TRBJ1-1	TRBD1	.	CASSDGQVNTEAFF	TGCGCCAGCAGCGACGGACAGGTTAACACTGAAGCTTTCTTT
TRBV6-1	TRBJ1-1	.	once	CASSNPGSAEAFF	TGTGCCAGCAGCAACCCAGGGTCTGCTGAAGCTTTCTTT
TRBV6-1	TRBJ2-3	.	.	CASTRTATDTQYF	TGTGCCAGCACTCGTACAGCCACAGATACGCAGTATTTT
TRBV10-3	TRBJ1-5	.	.	CAIGGGSHQPQHF	TGTGCCATCGGGGGGGGGTCCCATCAGCCCCAGCATTTT
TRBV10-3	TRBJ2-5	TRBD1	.	CAISGQGQETQYF	TGTGCCATCAGCGGACAGGGGCAAGAGACCCAGTACTTC
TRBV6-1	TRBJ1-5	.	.	CASSEGGTYSNQPQHF	TGTGCCAGCAGTGAAGGTGGGACATATAGCAATCAGCCCCAGCATTTT
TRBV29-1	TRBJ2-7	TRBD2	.	CSVVLAGFHEQYF	TGCAGCGTTGTTCTAGCGGGTTTTCACGAGCAGTACTTC
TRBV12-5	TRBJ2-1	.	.	CASGLVFSSSYNEQFF	TGTGCTAGTGGTTTGGTTTTTTCTAGCTCCTACAATGAGCAGTTCTTC
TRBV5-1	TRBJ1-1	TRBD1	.	CASSLMGQGDTEAFF	TGCGCCAGCAGCTTGATGGGACAGGGGGACACTGAAGCTTTCTTT
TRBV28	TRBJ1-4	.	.	CASSEEGRGPATNEKLFF	TGTGCCAGCAGCGAGGAGGGCCGAGGACCGGCAACTAATGAAAAACTGTTTTTT
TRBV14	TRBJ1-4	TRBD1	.	CASSPTPGTGGSTNEKLFF	TGTGCCAGCAGCCCTACCCCCGGGACAGGAGGGTCAACTAATGAAAAACTGTTTTTT
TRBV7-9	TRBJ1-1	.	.	CASSLRSGAPGTEAFF	TGTGCCAGCAGCTTACGCAGCGGGGCACCCGGCACTGAAGCTTTCTTT
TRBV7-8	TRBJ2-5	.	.	CASSLGKGVQETQYF	TGTGCCAGCAGCTTAGGAAAGGGGGTCCAAGAGACCCAGTACTTC
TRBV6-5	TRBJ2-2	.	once	CASRPQGFGTGELFF	TGTGCCAGCAGACCCCAGGGTTTTGGGACCGGGGAGCTGTTTTTT
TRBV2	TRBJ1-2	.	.	CASSEARGTLHGYTF	TGTGCCAGCAGTGAAGCGCGGGGGACACTCCATGGCTACACCTTC
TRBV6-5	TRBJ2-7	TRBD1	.	CASKRGPYGEQYF	TGTGCCAGCAAAAGGGGGCCCTACGGGGAGCAGTACTTC
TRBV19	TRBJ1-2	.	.	CASSIPAVGGASGGYTF	TGTGCCAGTAGTATCCCGGCCGTAGGGGGGGCCTCGGGCGGCTACACCTTC
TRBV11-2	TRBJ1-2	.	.	CASSLTGGNGYTF	TGTGCCAGCAGCTTAACCGGGGGGAACGGCTACACCTTC
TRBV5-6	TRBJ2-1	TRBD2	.	CASNWPGGPDNEQFF	TGTGCCAGCAACTGGCCGGGAGGGCCGGACAATGAGCAGTTCTTC
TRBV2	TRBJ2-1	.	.	CASSEAGESNEQFF	TGTGCCAGCAGTGAGGCCGGAGAATCGAATGAGCAGTTCTTC
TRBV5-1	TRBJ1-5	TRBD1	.	CASSLDRGDQPQHF	TGCGCCAGCAGCTTGGACAGGGGGGATCAGCCCCAGCATTTT
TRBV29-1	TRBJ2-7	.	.	CSVERNNYEQYF	TGCAGCGTTGAGAGGAATAACTACGAGCAGTACTTC
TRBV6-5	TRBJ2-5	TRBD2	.	CASSYSLAEVETQYF	TGTGCCAGCAGTTACTCCCTAGCGGAGGTAGAGACCCAGTACTTC
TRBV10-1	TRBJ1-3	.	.	CASSGADSGNTIYF	TGCGCCAGCAGTGGGGCAGACTCTGGAAACACCATATATTTT
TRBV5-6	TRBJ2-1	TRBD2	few	CASSSLLAGVKNEQFF	TGTGCCAGCAGCTCGCTACTAGCGGGAGTAAAGAATGAGCAGTTCTTC
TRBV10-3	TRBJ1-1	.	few	CAIGTYSGAFF	TGTGCCATCGGGACATACTCGGGGGCTTTCTTT
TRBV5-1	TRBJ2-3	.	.	CASSGQGTDTQYF	TGCGCCAGCAGCGGGCAGGGCACAGATACGCAGTATTTT
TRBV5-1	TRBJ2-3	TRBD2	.	CASSLGAGNTDTQYF	TGCGCCAGCAGCTTGGGAGCGGGGAACACAGATACGCAGTATTTT
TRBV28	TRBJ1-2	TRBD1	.	CASSSTGLYGYTF	TGTGCCAGCAGTTCGACAGGGTTATATGGCTACACCTTC
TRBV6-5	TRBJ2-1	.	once	CASSYDRHNEQFF	TGTGCCAGCAGTTACGACAGACACAATGAGCAGTTCTTC
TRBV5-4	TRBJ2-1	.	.	CASSSQATYNEQFF	TGTGCCAGCAGCTCTCAAGCCACCTACAATGAGCAGTTCTTC
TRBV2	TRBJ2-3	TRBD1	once	CASSGQGASDTQYF	TGTGCCAGCAGTGGGCAGGGGGCATCAGATACGCAGTATTTT
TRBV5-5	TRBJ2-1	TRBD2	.	CASSLEGGGGYNEQFF	TGTGCCAGCAGCTTGGAGGGCGGGGGTGGGTACAATGAGCAGTTCTTC
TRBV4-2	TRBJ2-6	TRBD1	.	CASSQGQGASGANVLTF	TGTGCCAGCAGCCAAGGACAGGGGGCGTCTGGGGCCAACGTCCTGACTTTC
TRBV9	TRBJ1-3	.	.	CASSVVGGRDSGNTIYF	TGTGCCAGCAGCGTTGTTGGAGGGAGAGACTCTGGAAACACCATATATTTT
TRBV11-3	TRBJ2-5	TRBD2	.	CASSLGPTSGLQETQYF	TGTGCCAGCAGCTTAGGCCCCACTAGCGGCCTCCAAGAGACCCAGTACTTC
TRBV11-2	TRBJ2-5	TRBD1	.	CASTRDRGEETQYF	TGTGCCAGCACCCGTGACAGGGGGGAAGAGACCCAGTACTTC